Listed below are T cell receptor beta chains from one sample, sequenced in a study of shared clonotypes between healthy human individuals. Here immunoSEQ multiplex PCR was the method, and the copy in TCRdb shows in-frame clones only, minus some. This sample has about 2.4 million clones, with approximately 92% found just once. The sequencing input was naive CD4+ T cells sorted from blood. The receptors here all came from a young man in good health. CDR3s include the opening cysteine and the closing phenylalanine or tryptophan. Fields, in order: CDR3 DNA, CDR3 protein, J gene, D gene, clone size, V gene. The D gene is left open where the match is weak. Not all rows give a size; the values are once, few, many and, for expanded clones, a class.

DNA: TGCGCCAGCAGCCTGACGACGGCCTATGGCTACACCTTC
CDR3: CASSLTTAYGYTF
J: TRBJ1-2
D: -
size: -
V: TRBV5-1

DNA: TGTGCCAGCAGTTCTCGGACCTTCACAGATACGCAGTATTTT
CDR3: CASSSRTFTDTQYF
J: TRBJ2-3
D: -
size: -
V: TRBV27

DNA: TGTGCCATCAGCGCTGGACCGGGACAGCAAGAGACCCAGTACTTC
CDR3: CAISAGPGQQETQYF
J: TRBJ2-5
D: TRBD1
size: -
V: TRBV10-3

DNA: TGTGCCAGCAGCTTAGCCGAGACAGGGCGGGGGCAGTTCTTC
CDR3: CASSLAETGRGQFF
J: TRBJ2-1
D: -
size: -
V: TRBV7-9

DNA: TGTGCCAGCAGCCCTCCCTACCGCGGGACAGGGGATTCTGGCTACACCTTC
CDR3: CASSPPYRGTGDSGYTF
J: TRBJ1-2
D: TRBD1
size: -
V: TRBV5-6

DNA: TGCAGCTTTCGGACAGGGGGCAACACTGAAGCTTTCTTT
CDR3: CSFRTGGNTEAFF
J: TRBJ1-1
D: TRBD1
size: -
V: TRBV29-1

DNA: TGTGCCAGCATTGGGGGGGCGGGAGAGACCCAGTACTTC
CDR3: CASIGGAGETQYF
J: TRBJ2-5
D: -
size: -
V: TRBV28

DNA: TGTGCCAGCAGCCGTCCCGGGGCCGGGGAAGGAACTGAAGCTTTCTTT
CDR3: CASSRPGAGEGTEAFF
J: TRBJ1-1
D: -
size: -
V: TRBV7-9

DNA: TGCGCCAGCAGCTTGCTGGACCAGAACACTGAAGCTTTCTTT
CDR3: CASSLLDQNTEAFF
J: TRBJ1-1
D: -
size: -
V: TRBV5-1

DNA: TGTGCCAGCAGCTTAGGGACAGGGGCGACCTACGAGCAGTACTTC
CDR3: CASSLGTGATYEQYF
J: TRBJ2-7
D: TRBD1
size: once
V: TRBV11-2

DNA: TGTGCCAGCAGTAGAGGACAGGGTGATATCAACGAGCAGTACTTC
CDR3: CASSRGQGDINEQYF
J: TRBJ2-7
D: TRBD1
size: -
V: TRBV6-1

DNA: TGTGCCAGCAGTGAATTCCAGGGTTCCTATGGCTACACCTTC
CDR3: CASSEFQGSYGYTF
J: TRBJ1-2
D: -
size: -
V: TRBV25-1

DNA: TGTGCCAGCAGCTTAACACCTGGGTATGGCTACACCTTC
CDR3: CASSLTPGYGYTF
J: TRBJ1-2
D: -
size: -
V: TRBV7-3

DNA: TGTGCCATCAGTGAGTCTGGCGGGAGTCGCACAGATACGCAGTATTTT
CDR3: CAISESGGSRTDTQYF
J: TRBJ2-3
D: TRBD2
size: -
V: TRBV10-3

DNA: TGTGCCAGCAGCTTAGGTGGGACTAGCGGGAGCTTGTTCTACGAGCAGTACTTC
CDR3: CASSLGGTSGSLFYEQYF
J: TRBJ2-7
D: TRBD2
size: -
V: TRBV7-2

DNA: TGTGCCAGTAAGTCTTGGGGTCAGACGAACACTGAAGCTTTCTTT
CDR3: CASKSWGQTNTEAFF
J: TRBJ1-1
D: -
size: -
V: TRBV19

DNA: TGTGCCTGGAGTGTATCCGGGTTCGAGCAGTACTTC
CDR3: CAWSVSGFEQYF
J: TRBJ2-7
D: -
size: -
V: TRBV30

DNA: TGTGCCTCTAGGACAGAAAACTATAATTCACCCCTCCACTTT
CDR3: CASRTENYNSPLHF
J: TRBJ1-6
D: -
size: -
V: TRBV28

DNA: TGCGCCAGCAGCCCTACCGCGGGGGCCTACGAGCAGTACTTC
CDR3: CASSPTAGAYEQYF
J: TRBJ2-7
D: TRBD2
size: -
V: TRBV5-1

DNA: TGTGCCAGCAGTTCAATGACAGGGAACACCGGGGAGCTGTTTTTT
CDR3: CASSSMTGNTGELFF
J: TRBJ2-2
D: -
size: once
V: TRBV7-6

DNA: TGTGCCAGCAGTGTACGCCGACCTAATGAAAAACTGTTTTTT
CDR3: CASSVRRPNEKLFF
J: TRBJ1-4
D: -
size: -
V: TRBV6-1

DNA: TGTGCCAGCAGCACCCGGACTAGTCCTAGAACAGATACGCAGTATTTT
CDR3: CASSTRTSPRTDTQYF
J: TRBJ2-3
D: TRBD2
size: -
V: TRBV9

DNA: TGTGCCAGCAGTGCCGATGGGGGAATGGCCATTCAGTACTTC
CDR3: CASSADGGMAIQYF
J: TRBJ2-4
D: -
size: -
V: TRBV6-6

DNA: TGTGCCAGCAGCAAAAACTCGGTGCCTTCTGGAAACACCATATATTTT
CDR3: CASSKNSVPSGNTIYF
J: TRBJ1-3
D: -
size: few
V: TRBV21-1